Listed here are 13 T cell receptor beta chains from one sample, sequenced in a study of blood T cell repertoires in COVID-19. Profiling relied on immunoSEQ multiplex PCR, and the TCRdb table lists in-frame clones only, not all of them. The sample lists some 350,000 clones, roughly nine tenths occurring once. The source material was PBMCs or T cells enriched from blood (not recorded which). These receptors originate from a man aged 18 to 29 who had recovered from COVID-19.

The chain carries TRBV28 and TRBJ2-7; 10 bases line up with TRBD1. Per the germline V gene, CDR1 is MDHEN and CDR2 is SYDVKM. Trimming at V came to 6 bases and at J to 3 bases, leaving 8 bases not matched to a gene. CDR3 length: 15 amino acids. CDR3 loop: CASSPQTGGVYEQYF. CDR3 DNA: TGTGCCAGCAGCCCCCAGACAGGGGGCGTCTACGAGCAGTACTTC. The full variable domain, rest sourced from reference TRBV28 and TRBJ2-7, is DVKVTQSSRYLVKRTGEKVFLECVQDMDHENMFWYRQDPGLGLRLIYFSYDVKMKEKGDIPEGYSVSREKKERFSLILESASTNQTSMYLCASSPQTGGVYEQYFGPGTRLTVT.

A single count supports this clone. The CDR3 DNA reads as TGTGCCAGCAGCTTGGCCACGGCAAGCACCATAGGGGGGACCCAGTACTTC. Protein sequence: CASSLATASTIGGTQYF. The chain combines TRBV5-8 with TRBJ2-5; TRBD1 is a possible D gene (6 bases). The germline gives CDR1 SGHTS, CDR2 YDEGEE. V was clipped by 0 bases and J by 7 bases, with 22 bases between them. The CDR3 runs 17 residues.

This clone has a handful of counts. The J gene is TRBJ2-7, the V gene TRBV4-1; the match to TRBD2 covers 9 bases. The CDR3 spans 15 residues. Trimming at V came to 1 base and at J to 2 bases, leaving 3 bases not matched to a gene. The germline CDR1 and CDR2 sequences are MGHRA and YSYEKL. CDR3 bases: TGCGCCAGCAGCCAAGGACTAGCGGTAACCTACGAGCAGTACTTC. It codes for CASSQGLAVTYEQYF.

This rearrangement joins TRBV5-4 to TRBJ2-7; D uncertain. Trimming removed 0 bases at V and 0 bases at J, with 4 bases between. This CDR3 is 13 amino acids long. CDR1 is SGHNT and CDR2 is YYREEE in the germline V gene (reference sequence). The CDR3 is CASSLDYSYEQYF. For the CDR3, the DNA is TGTGCCAGCAGCTTGGATTACTCCTACGAGCAGTACTTC.

The chain uses TRBV27 and TRBJ2-3, with D uncertain. This CDR3 has 11 amino acids. Trimming shortened V by 4 bases and J by 4 bases, and 3 bases separated the two germline ends. Looked up from germline, CDR1 is MNHEY and CDR2 is SMNVEV (reference sequence). The CDR3 sequence is CASSSSDTQYF. CDR3 nucleotide sequence: TGTGCCAGCAGTTCGTCAGATACGCAGTATTTT.

This clone appeared a few times. The chain joins TRBV7-8 to TRBJ1-1; no clear D. CDR3 length: 12 amino acids. The germline V gene encodes CDR1 SGHVS and CDR2 FQNEAQ. V was cut by 5 bases and J by 6 bases, with 10 bases left in between. The CDR3 is CASSQLTAEAFF. The CDR3 DNA sequence: TGTGCCAGCAGCCAATTAACAGCTGAAGCTTTCTTT. Together with reference TRBV7-8 and TRBJ1-1, the CDR3 gives the full variable domain: GAGVSQSPRYKVAKRGQDVALRCDPISGHVSLFWYQQALGQGPEFLTYFQNEAQLDKSGLPSDRFFAERPEGSVSTLKIQRTQQEDSAVYLCASSQLTAEAFFGQGTRLTVV.

A note on this clone: This same CDR3 is encoded by further DNA sequences in the sample. This chain links TRBV18 with TRBJ1-1; 10 bases are a match to TRBD1. CDR1 is KGHSH and CDR2 is LQKENI in the germline V gene. Losses at the gene ends were 9 bases for V and 3 bases for J; bases not matched to a gene: 4. There are 13 residues in the CDR3. The CDR3 loop is CASSGTGDTEAFF. CDR3 in DNA: TGTGCCAGTTCCGGGACAGGGGACACTGAAGCTTTCTTT.

This clone was seen more than once but under ten times. The genes are TRBV5-4 and TRBJ1-4, with 8 bases fitting TRBD1. Unmatched junction bases numbered 3, after V lost 1 base and J lost 7 bases. Per germline, CDR1 SGHNT and CDR2 YYREEE (reference sequence). The CDR3 spans 14 residues. The CDR3 coding sequence is TGTGCCAGCAGCTTGCAGGGGGCTGCTGAAAAACTGTTTTTT. Translating gives CASSLQGAAEKLFF. The whole variable domain, filled in from reference TRBV5-4 and TRBJ1-4, reads ETGVTQSPTHLIKTRGQQVTLRCSSQSGHNTVSWYQQALGQGPQFIFQYYREEENGRGNFPPRFSGLQFPNYSSELNVNALELDDSALYLCASSLQGAAEKLFFGSGTQLSVL.

CDR3 nucleotides: TGTGCCAGCAGCGGGACAGGGGGAGGTGGCTACACCTTC. Encoded protein: CASSGTGGGGYTF. This chain links TRBV6-5 with TRBJ1-2; 11 bases align to TRBD1. This CDR3 spans 13 amino acids. Germline CDR1 and CDR2: MNHEY and SVGAGI. The junction had 4 bases not matched to a gene; V was cut back by 6 bases and J by 7 bases.

V gene TRBV19 combines with J gene TRBJ1-1; D is undetermined. Deletions cut 6 bases from V and 1 base from J, with 12 bases between. This CDR3 region has 14 residues. Looked up from germline, CDR1 is LNHDA and CDR2 is SQIVND (reference sequence). In nucleotides, the CDR3 is TGTGCCAGTAGCCCGCAGGCAGGGAACACTGAAGCTTTCTTT. This sequence encodes CASSPQAGNTEAFF.

This chain uses TRBV5-1 with TRBJ1-1, with TRBD1 matching over 8 bases. Germline CDR1 SGHRS, CDR2 YFSETQ. Trimming took 4 bases from V and 5 from J; bases not matched to a gene: 7. This CDR3 is built from 14 residues. Here the CDR3 reads CASSTGTGATEAFF. CDR3 DNA sequence: TGCGCCAGCAGCACAGGGACAGGAGCAACTGAAGCTTTCTTT.

The chain employs TRBV7-6 and TRBJ2-7; TRBD1 matches 10 bases. Germline V gene sequence: CDR1 SGHVS, CDR2 FNYEAQ. The CDR3 totals 16 residues. The ends lost 5 bases at V and 7 bases at J; junction bases unmatched: 14. The CDR3, as DNA: TGTGCCAGCAGCCAGGGGGGTGGACAGGGGGTTCGTGAGCAGTACTTC. Its protein product is CASSQGGGQGVREQYF.

The rearrangement joins TRBV5-8 to TRBJ1-2, with D possibly TRBD1 on 6 matching bases. CDR3 length: 14 residues. The germline V gene has CDR1 SGHTS and CDR2 YDEGEE. V lost 4 bases and J lost 4, with 14 bases in between. DNA of the CDR3: TGTGCCAGCAGCCATAAGGGGGGGCCCTATGGCTACACCTTC. Its protein product is CASSHKGGPYGYTF.